The 5 T cell receptor beta chains in this list originate from one sample, sequenced in a study of T cell responses to AZD1222 COVID-19 vaccine. Clones were sequenced by immunoSEQ multiplex PCR, and TCRdb holds only the in-frame ones, with some missing. The profile covers 95,000 to 150,000 clones, with 86% appearing a single time and about 2.9% taken by the ten largest. This sample comprised peripheral blood, obtained 28 days after the second AZD1222 dose. All receptors come from an adult who received the AZD1222 COVID-19 vaccine.

The CDR3 spells CASSQVTETQYF. CDR3 DNA: TGTGCCAGCAGCCAAGTCACCGAGACCCAGTACTTC. V and J are TRBV3-1 (or the pseudogene TRBV3-2) and TRBJ2-5; no reliable D call. The CDR3 runs 12 residues. CDR1 is LGHDT and CDR2 is YNNKEL in the germline V gene (reference sequence). V was clipped by 1 base and J by 5 bases, with 5 bases between them.

The V and J genes are TRBV7-3 and TRBJ2-1, with TRBD2 matching 14 bases. Looked up from germline, CDR1 is SGHTA and CDR2 is FQGTGA. This CDR3 has 18 residues. V lost 5 bases and J lost 10; bases outside the gene matches: 16. The CDR3 nucleotides read TGTGCCAGCAGCCCTACCATTAAGACTAGCGGGGGGGCAGAGGAGCAGTTCTTC. This codes for CASSPTIKTSGGAEEQFF. The whole variable domain, filled in from reference TRBV7-3 and TRBJ2-1, reads GAGVSQTPSNKVTEKGKYVELRCDPISGHTALYWYRQSLGQGPEFLIYFQGTGAADDSGLPNDRFFAVRPEGSVSTLKIQRTERGDSAVYLCASSPTIKTSGGAEEQFFGPGTRLTVL.

This sequence joins TRBV28 and TRBJ1-2; 10 nucleotides agree with TRBD1. This CDR3 is 14 amino acids long. Unmatched junction bases numbered 9, after V lost 6 bases and J lost 8 bases. Germline-derived CDR1 and CDR2 are MDHEN and SYDVKM. This CDR3 reads CASSTGTGARGYTF. CDR3 bases: TGTGCCAGCAGCACCGGGACAGGGGCACGAGGCTACACCTTC.

This clone was picked up a small number of times. The CDR3 nucleotides are TGTGCCAGTAAATCGCTTCTGATTAATGAAAAACTGTTTTTT. The encoded protein is CASKSLLINEKLFF. The chain recombines TRBV19 with TRBJ1-4, with D hard to call. This CDR3 comprises 14 residues. Deletions cut 7 bases from V and 4 bases from J, with 13 bases between. Germline V CDR1 and CDR2: LNHDA, SQIVND (reference sequence).

J is TRBJ2-1 and V is TRBV27; possible D gene TRBD1, 5 bases. This CDR3 has 13 residues. Per the germline V gene, CDR1 is MNHEY and CDR2 is SMNVEV (reference sequence). V gave up 3 bases and J gave up 7 bases, with 10 bases separating them. The CDR3 DNA reads TGTGCCAGCAGTTTGCGCAGGGTGAATGAGCAGTTCTTC. Its protein product is CASSLRRVNEQFF.